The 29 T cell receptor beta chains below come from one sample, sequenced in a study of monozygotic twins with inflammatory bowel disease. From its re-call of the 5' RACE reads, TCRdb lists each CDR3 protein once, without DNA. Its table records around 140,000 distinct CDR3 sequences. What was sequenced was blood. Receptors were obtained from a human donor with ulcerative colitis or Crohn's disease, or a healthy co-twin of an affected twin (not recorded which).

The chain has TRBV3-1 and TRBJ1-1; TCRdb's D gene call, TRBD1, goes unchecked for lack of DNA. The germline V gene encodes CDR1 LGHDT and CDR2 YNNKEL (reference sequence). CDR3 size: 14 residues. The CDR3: CASSQDWGIGEAFF.

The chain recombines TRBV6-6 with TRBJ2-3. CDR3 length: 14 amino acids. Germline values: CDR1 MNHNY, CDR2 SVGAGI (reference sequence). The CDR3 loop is CASRAEPSTDTQYF.

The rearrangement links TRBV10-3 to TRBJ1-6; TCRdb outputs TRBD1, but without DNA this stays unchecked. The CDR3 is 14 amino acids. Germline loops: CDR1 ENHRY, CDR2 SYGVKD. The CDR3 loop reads CAISETGGGSPLHF.

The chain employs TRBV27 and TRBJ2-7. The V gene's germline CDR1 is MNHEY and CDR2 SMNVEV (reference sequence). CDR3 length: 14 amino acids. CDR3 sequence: CASSQWENSYEQYF.

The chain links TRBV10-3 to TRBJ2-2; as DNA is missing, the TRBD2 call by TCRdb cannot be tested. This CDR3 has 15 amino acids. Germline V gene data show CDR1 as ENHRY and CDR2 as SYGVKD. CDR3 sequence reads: CAGSAGVTNTGELFF.

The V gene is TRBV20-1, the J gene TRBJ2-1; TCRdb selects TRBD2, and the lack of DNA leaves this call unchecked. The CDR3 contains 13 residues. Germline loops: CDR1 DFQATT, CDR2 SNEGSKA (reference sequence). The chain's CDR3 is CSLAGGPYNEQFF.

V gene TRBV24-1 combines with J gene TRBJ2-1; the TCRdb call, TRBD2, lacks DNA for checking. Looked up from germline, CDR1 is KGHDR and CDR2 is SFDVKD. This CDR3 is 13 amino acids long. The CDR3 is CATSDGWENEQFF.

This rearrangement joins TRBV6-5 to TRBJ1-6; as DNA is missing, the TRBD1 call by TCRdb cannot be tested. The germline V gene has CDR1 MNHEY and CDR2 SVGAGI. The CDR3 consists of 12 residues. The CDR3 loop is CASKNPPSPLHF.

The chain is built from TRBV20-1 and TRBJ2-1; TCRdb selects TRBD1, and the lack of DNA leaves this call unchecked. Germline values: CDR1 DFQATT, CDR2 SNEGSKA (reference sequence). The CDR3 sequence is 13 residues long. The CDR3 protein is CSAREQGRNEQFF.

CDR3 protein: CAWRALGVNYGYTF. V usage is TRBV30 and J usage is TRBJ1-2. Germline CDR1 and CDR2: GTSNPN and SVGIG (reference sequence). The CDR3 has 14 amino acids.

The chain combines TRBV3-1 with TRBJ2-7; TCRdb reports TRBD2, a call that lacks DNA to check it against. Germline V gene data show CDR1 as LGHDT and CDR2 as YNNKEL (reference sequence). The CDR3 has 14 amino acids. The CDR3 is CASSRTSGTYEQYF.

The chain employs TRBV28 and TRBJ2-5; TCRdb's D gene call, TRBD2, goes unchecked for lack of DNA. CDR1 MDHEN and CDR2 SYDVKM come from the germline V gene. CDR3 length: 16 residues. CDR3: CASSFLLAGGEETQYF.

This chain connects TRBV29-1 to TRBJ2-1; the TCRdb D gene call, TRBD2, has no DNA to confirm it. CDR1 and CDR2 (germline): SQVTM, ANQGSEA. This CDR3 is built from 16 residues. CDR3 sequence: CSVKGGISGYYNEQFF.

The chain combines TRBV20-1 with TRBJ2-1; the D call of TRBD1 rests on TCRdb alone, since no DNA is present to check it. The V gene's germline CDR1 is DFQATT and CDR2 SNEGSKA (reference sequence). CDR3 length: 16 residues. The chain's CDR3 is CSARDWGGSSYNEQFF.

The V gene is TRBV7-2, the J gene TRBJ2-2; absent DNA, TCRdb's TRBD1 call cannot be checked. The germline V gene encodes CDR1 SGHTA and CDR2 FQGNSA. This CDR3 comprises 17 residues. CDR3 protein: CASSLPSSGTNTGELFF.

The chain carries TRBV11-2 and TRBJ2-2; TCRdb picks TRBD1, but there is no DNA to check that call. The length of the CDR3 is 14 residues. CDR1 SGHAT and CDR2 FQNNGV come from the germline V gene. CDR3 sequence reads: CASSPWGGTGELFF.

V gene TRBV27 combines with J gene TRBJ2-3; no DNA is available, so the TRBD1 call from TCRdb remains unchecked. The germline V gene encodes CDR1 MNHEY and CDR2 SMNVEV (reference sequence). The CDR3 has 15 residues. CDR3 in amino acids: CASSVMTRIPGTQYF.

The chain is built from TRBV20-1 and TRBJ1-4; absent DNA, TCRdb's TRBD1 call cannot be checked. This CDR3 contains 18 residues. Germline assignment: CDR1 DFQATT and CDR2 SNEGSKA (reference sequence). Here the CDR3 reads CSAALPPGQALGGEKLFF.

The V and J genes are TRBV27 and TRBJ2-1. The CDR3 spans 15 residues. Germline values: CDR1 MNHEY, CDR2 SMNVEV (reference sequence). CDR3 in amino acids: CASSLPGDYYNEQFF.

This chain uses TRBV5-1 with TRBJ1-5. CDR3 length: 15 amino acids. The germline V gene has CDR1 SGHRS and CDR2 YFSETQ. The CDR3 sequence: CASSFSGEGNQPQHF.

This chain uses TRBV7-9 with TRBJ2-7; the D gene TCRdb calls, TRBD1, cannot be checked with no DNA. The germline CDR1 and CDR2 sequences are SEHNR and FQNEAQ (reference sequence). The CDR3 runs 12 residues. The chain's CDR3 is CATSGGLGEQYF. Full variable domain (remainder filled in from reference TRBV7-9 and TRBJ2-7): DTGVSQNPRHKITKRGQNVTFRCDPISEHNRLYWYRQTLGQGPEFLTYFQNEAQLEKSRLLSDRFSAERPKGSFSTLEIQRTEQGDSAMYLCATSGGLGEQYFGPGTRLTVT.

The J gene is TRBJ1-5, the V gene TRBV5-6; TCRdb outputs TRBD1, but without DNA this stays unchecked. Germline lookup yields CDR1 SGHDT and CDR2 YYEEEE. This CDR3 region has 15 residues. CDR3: CASSDWDSSNQPQHF. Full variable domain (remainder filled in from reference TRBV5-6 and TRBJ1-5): DAGVTQSPTHLIKTRGQQVTLRCSPKSGHDTVSWYQQALGQGPQFIFQYYEEEERQRGNFPDRFSGHQFPNYSSELNVNALLLGDSALYLCASSDWDSSNQPQHFGDGTRLSIL.

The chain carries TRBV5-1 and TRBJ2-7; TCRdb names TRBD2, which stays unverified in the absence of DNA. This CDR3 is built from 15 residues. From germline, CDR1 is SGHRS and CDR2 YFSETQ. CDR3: CASSLAGLAGGEQYF.

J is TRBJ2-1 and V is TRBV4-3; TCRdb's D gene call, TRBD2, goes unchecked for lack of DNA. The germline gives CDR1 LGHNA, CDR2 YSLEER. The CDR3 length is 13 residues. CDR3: CASSQVPREGQFF.

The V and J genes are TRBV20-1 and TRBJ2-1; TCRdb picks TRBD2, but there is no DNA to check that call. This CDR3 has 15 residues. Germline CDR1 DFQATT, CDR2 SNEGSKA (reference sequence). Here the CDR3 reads CSNVPRGGSRNEQFF.

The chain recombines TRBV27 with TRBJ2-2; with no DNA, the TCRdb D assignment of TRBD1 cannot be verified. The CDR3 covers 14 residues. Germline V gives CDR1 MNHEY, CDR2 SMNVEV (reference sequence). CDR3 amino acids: CASSPLGGLGELFF.

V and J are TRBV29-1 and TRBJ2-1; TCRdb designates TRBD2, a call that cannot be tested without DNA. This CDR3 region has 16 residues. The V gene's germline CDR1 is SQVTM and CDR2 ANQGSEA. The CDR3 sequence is CSASGTSGGSYNEQFF.

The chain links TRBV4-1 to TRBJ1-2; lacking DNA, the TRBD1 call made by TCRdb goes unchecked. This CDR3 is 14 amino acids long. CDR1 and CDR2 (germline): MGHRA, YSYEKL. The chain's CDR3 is CASSQGQGLGGYTF.

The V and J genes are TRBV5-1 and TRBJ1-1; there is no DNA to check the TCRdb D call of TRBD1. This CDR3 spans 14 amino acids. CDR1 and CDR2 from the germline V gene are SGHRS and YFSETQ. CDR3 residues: CASTAGTLNTEAFF. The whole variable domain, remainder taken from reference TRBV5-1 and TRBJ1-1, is KAGVTQTPRYLIKTRGQQVTLSCSPISGHRSVSWYQQTPGQGLQFLFEYFSETQRNKGNFPGRFSGRQFSNSRSEMNVSTLELGDSALYLCASTAGTLNTEAFFGQGTRLTVV.